This T cell receptor beta chain was recorded in a study of blood T cells in healthy people across ages. This clonotype has more than one count but fewer than ten. What it binds is not known. Findings of the study overall: Unsorted PBMC material precluded a definitive naive versus antigen-experienced comparison. It was not known whether donors were CMV positive (a possible confounder of expanded clonotype changes). Roughly linear age-related decline in beta diversity appeared, significant by age about 40.

PCR was performed a second time for about 7 to 11 cycles using a sample-barcoded 5' primer and a J-beta primer mix. One entry per CDR3 protein, called by TCRdb with MiXCR from the 5' RACE reads. The sample records 1.5 million to 2 million distinct CDR3 sequences, about two fifths being singletons. The receptor was derived from a human donor in good health. Source material: blood.

In nucleotides, the CDR3 is TGCAGTGCTCTCGATACAGGGCATAATGAAAAACTGTTTTTT. This translates into CSALDTGHNEKLFF. The chain is built from TRBV20-1 and TRBJ1-4, with D perhaps TRBD1 (6 bases). V was shortened by 5 bases and J by 4 bases, with 14 bases between the two germline ends. The germline gives CDR1 DFQATT, CDR2 SNEGSKA (reference sequence). CDR3 length: 14 amino acids.